The 32 T cell receptor beta chains reported below all come from one sample, sequenced in a study of T cell repertoires in cytomegalovirus infection. TCRdb analysed the reads with MiXCR anew, one entry per CDR3 protein. The sample consists of 750,000 to 900,000 distinct CDR3 sequences, about 27% of them appearing once. Their antigens remain unidentified. The sample consisted of cultured CD8+ T cells from PBMCs, taken from culture after CMV antigen stimulation. Source of these receptors: a human donor in good health (CMV status not recorded). Some clones in this sample may be carry-over from other donors' samples.

The rearrangement joins TRBV14 to TRBJ1-1; D might be TRBD1 (6 bases). CDR1 is SGHDN and CDR2 is FVKESK in the germline V gene. V shed 2 bases and J shed 4 bases, with 11 bases lying between them. The CDR3 length is 14 residues. This CDR3 reads CASSQRGGTTEAFF. The CDR3, as DNA: TGTGCCAGCAGCCAAAGGGGGGGGACCACTGAAGCTTTCTTT.

The V call is TRBV27, the J call TRBJ1-2; D gene unclear. From germline, CDR1 is MNHEY and CDR2 SMNVEV (reference sequence). The length of the CDR3 is 13 residues. The V and J ends lost 6 bases and 8 bases respectively, with 16 bases between them. For the CDR3, the DNA is TGTGCCAGCAGACTCGGCCCGAATACGGGCTACACCTTC. This encodes CASRLGPNTGYTF.

The rearrangement joins TRBV5-1 to TRBJ2-1; D unclear. Germline V gene data show CDR1 as SGHRS and CDR2 as YFSETQ. This CDR3 contains 14 residues. Trimming took off 0 bases at V and 9 bases at J, with 13 bases between the two ends. This chain's CDR3 is CASSLEMGIGEQFF. The DNA of the CDR3 is TGCGCCAGCAGCTTGGAGATGGGGATTGGTGAGCAGTTCTTC. The full variable domain, completed using reference TRBV5-1 and TRBJ2-1, is KAGVTQTPRYLIKTRGQQVTLSCSPISGHRSVSWYQQTPGQGLQFLFEYFSETQRNKGNFPGRFSGRQFSNSRSEMNVSTLELGDSALYLCASSLEMGIGEQFFGPGTRLTVL.

CDR3 amino acids: CSVLGQGAGNTIYF. The CDR3 bases are TGCAGCGTTCTTGGACAGGGCGCTGGAAACACCATATATTTT. The chain uses TRBV29-1 and TRBJ1-3; 8 nucleotides match TRBD1. The CDR3 is 14 amino acids. J gave up 2 bases and V 5 bases, and 5 bases lay outside the gene matches. Germline V gene sequence: CDR1 SQVTM, CDR2 ANQGSEA.

This clonotype has a handful of counts. The genes are TRBV2 and TRBJ2-3; tentatively, D is TRBD1 (5 bases). Germline CDR1 and CDR2: SNHLY and FYNNEI. CDR3 size: 14 residues. V was pared by 10 bases and J by 4 bases, with 18 bases between. The CDR3 here is CANRSRGAADTQYF. Written as DNA, the CDR3 is TGTGCCAACAGGTCACGAGGTGCGGCAGATACGCAGTATTTT.

V usage is TRBV27 and J usage is TRBJ2-4; weak D call: TRBD2 (6 bases). CDR3 size: 13 residues. Germline-derived CDR1 and CDR2 are MNHEY and SMNVEV (reference sequence). Trimming pared 6 bases from V and 7 bases from J, leaving 13 bases between. The DNA of the CDR3 is TGTGCCAGCAGCTCCGGGGGAAGGAACATTCAGTACTTC. This sequence encodes CASSSGGRNIQYF.

This rearrangement joins TRBV10-3 to TRBJ2-6, with 9 positions matching TRBD1. V was clipped by 9 bases and J by 0 bases; unmatched bases: 3. Germline V gene sequence: CDR1 ENHRY, CDR2 SYGVKD. The CDR3 runs 15 residues. The CDR3 protein is CAILTGGSGANVLTF. CDR3 DNA: TGTGCCATATTGACAGGGGGCTCTGGGGCCAACGTCCTGACTTTC.

This chain uses TRBV7-9 with TRBJ2-7, with 7 bases that match TRBD2. There are 15 residues in the CDR3. Trimming removed 2 bases from V and 0 bases from J; junction bases left unmatched: 4. The germline V gene encodes CDR1 SEHNR and CDR2 FQNEAQ (reference sequence). The CDR3 protein is CASSLSGGFSYEQYF. CDR3 nucleotide sequence: TGTGCCAGCAGCTTATCGGGGGGATTCTCCTACGAGCAGTACTTC.

This clonotype appeared many times. The J gene is TRBJ2-3, the V gene TRBV4-3; TRBD2 is a possible D gene (6 bases). This CDR3 contains 20 residues. The V gene lost 0 bases and the J gene lost 1 base, with 23 bases spanning the gap. Germline loops: CDR1 LGHNA, CDR2 YSLEER. CDR3 sequence (DNA): TGCGCCAGCAGCCAAGAGATCGCACGTCGACGGGGGATAGGCACAGATACGCAGTATTTT. Its translation: CASSQEIARRRGIGTDTQYF.

This clonotype has just a few counts. The chain joins TRBV18 to TRBJ2-3; TRBD2 agrees at 14 bases. Germline CDR1 KGHSH, CDR2 LQKENI. The V gene end was trimmed by 6 bases and the J gene end by 4 bases; junction bases not matched to a gene: 6. This CDR3 comprises 16 residues. The chain's CDR3 is CASSLTSGGAPDTQYF. The CDR3 DNA is TGTGCCAGCTCTCTGACTAGCGGGGGGGCACCAGATACGCAGTATTTT.

This clonotype was picked up a small number of times. The chain has TRBV27 and TRBJ2-1; D is perhaps TRBD1 (6 bases). CDR1 and CDR2 (germline): MNHEY, SMNVEV (reference sequence). This CDR3 comprises 16 residues. Trimming took 6 bases from V and 4 from J, leaving 19 bases between them. The CDR3 sequence: CASSPTQGPPYNEQFF. In DNA, the CDR3 is TGTGCCAGCAGCCCCACCCAGGGGCCTCCATACAATGAGCAGTTCTTC.

This clonotype was found a few times. The chain joins TRBV12-3 or TRBV12-4 to TRBJ1-1; D may be TRBD1 (5 bases). Trimming took off 2 bases at V and 5 bases at J, with 12 bases between the two ends. This CDR3 contains 14 residues. The CDR3 DNA is TGTGCCAGCAGTTTAATTGGGGGATCGACTGAAGCTTTCTTT. Translated, it gives CASSLIGGSTEAFF.

In this sample, this clonotype turned up many times. V is TRBV7-8 and J is TRBJ2-3, with D perhaps matching TRBD2 (6 bases). The CDR3 loop spans 17 amino acids. Germline-derived CDR1 and CDR2 are SGHVS and FQNEAQ. V was cut by 0 bases and J by 3 bases, with 16 bases left in between. CDR3 DNA: TGTGCCAGCAGCTTAGCGGACGGGGGAACGCCGACAGATACGCAGTATTTT. It is translated as CASSLADGGTPTDTQYF.

V and J are TRBV5-4 and TRBJ1-2; 9 nucleotides match TRBD1. J was trimmed by 3 bases and V by 1 base; bases with no gene match: 7. This CDR3 has 16 residues. Germline CDR1 is SGHNT and CDR2 is YYREEE (reference sequence). The CDR3: CASSLSGQGWYYGYTF. The CDR3 region has the DNA TGTGCCAGCAGCTTGAGCGGACAGGGGTGGTACTATGGCTACACCTTC.

The J gene is TRBJ2-2, the V gene TRBV6-1; tentatively, D is TRBD1 (6 bases). This CDR3 is 15 amino acids long. With 4 bases removed from V and 3 bases from J, the gap between germline ends came to 12 bases. Per the germline V gene, CDR1 is MNHNS and CDR2 is SASEGT. The CDR3 reads CASSADRDYTGELFF. For the CDR3, the DNA is TGTGCCAGCAGTGCGGACAGAGATTACACCGGGGAGCTGTTTTTT.

The chain is built from TRBV7-9 and TRBJ1-2; no clear D gene. This CDR3 is 12 amino acids long. V lost 5 bases and J 6 bases, leaving 10 bases between the germline ends. The germline V gene encodes CDR1 SEHNR and CDR2 FQNEAQ (reference sequence). CDR3 sequence reads: CASSLPRNGYTF. In DNA form, the CDR3 reads TGTGCCAGCAGCCTCCCAAGGAATGGCTACACCTTC.

V is TRBV7-6 and J is TRBJ2-3; either TRBD1 or TRBD2 may supply D (5 bases each). Trimming pared 2 bases from V and 1 base from J, leaving 19 bases between. The length of the CDR3 is 18 residues. Germline V gene sequence: CDR1 SGHVS, CDR2 FNYEAQ. The CDR3 protein is CASSLTNSHEGRTDTQYF. In DNA, the CDR3 is TGTGCCAGCAGCTTAACGAACTCCCACGAGGGGCGCACAGATACGCAGTATTTT.

This clonotype showed up just a few times. The CDR3 loop is CASSLEGILSTDTQYF. The DNA for the CDR3 is TGTGCCAGCAGCTTAGAAGGCATCTTATCGACAGATACGCAGTATTTT. The rearrangement joins TRBV7-8 to TRBJ2-3; D is unclear. The CDR3 runs to 16 residues. V lost 1 base and J lost 3, with 14 bases in between. Germline V lookup: CDR1 SGHVS, CDR2 FQNEAQ.

This clonotype has ten or more counts. V and J are TRBV12-3 or TRBV12-4 and TRBJ1-1; perhaps TRBD1 as D (5 bases). The V end lost 1 base, the J end lost 4 bases, and 10 bases lay between the germline ends. This CDR3 spans 14 amino acids. This CDR3 reads CASSLVGGSTEAFF. CDR3 in DNA: TGTGCCAGCAGTTTAGTCGGGGGGTCCACTGAAGCTTTCTTT.

The gene calls are TRBV19 and TRBJ1-5; 8 positions agree with TRBD1. The CDR3 has 16 residues. Germline V gene sequence: CDR1 LNHDA, CDR2 SQIVND (reference sequence). V lost 7 bases and J lost 3; bases outside the gene matches: 11. In DNA form, the CDR3 reads TGTGCCAGTAAACGCTTAGGACAGGGCTACAATCAGCCCCAGCATTTT. Translating gives CASKRLGQGYNQPQHF.

The rearrangement joins TRBV25-1 to TRBJ1-4; D call uncertain. Trimming took 4 bases from V and 8 from J, leaving 17 bases between them. Germline values: CDR1 MGHDK, CDR2 SYGVNS. This CDR3 contains 15 residues. The DNA for the CDR3 is TGTGCCAGCAGTGTCAGGACCCGGAGGGTGGAAAAACTGTTTTTT. Its protein product is CASSVRTRRVEKLFF.

V and J are TRBV19 and TRBJ1-4; 7 nucleotides agree with TRBD1. V was pared by 5 bases and J by 5 bases, with 14 bases of the junction left unmatched. The CDR3 runs 17 residues. Germline CDR1 and CDR2: LNHDA and SQIVND (reference sequence). The CDR3 DNA reads TGTGCCAGTAGTCTCGGAAGGGGACAGCAAAGGAATGAAAAACTGTTTTTT. Its translation: CASSLGRGQQRNEKLFF. Based on the CDR3 plus reference TRBV19 and TRBJ1-4, the full variable domain is DGGITQSPKYLFRKEGQNVTLSCEQNLNHDAMYWYRQDPGQGLRLIYYSQIVNDFQKGDIAEGYSVSREKKESFPLTVTSAQKNPTAFYLCASSLGRGQQRNEKLFFGSGTQLSVL.

Only one count was recorded for this clonotype. The gene calls are TRBV10-3 and TRBJ2-7, with D hard to call. Germline assignment: CDR1 ENHRY and CDR2 SYGVKD. CDR3 length: 13 amino acids. Trimming cost V 7 bases and J 5 bases, with 15 bases left between them. CDR3: CAITVTKGNEQYF. The CDR3 DNA is TGTGCCATCACCGTAACGAAGGGTAACGAGCAGTACTTC.

The chain joins TRBV7-2 to TRBJ1-2; maybe TRBD1 (6 bases). V gave up 4 bases and J gave up 6 bases, with 15 bases separating them. Per germline, CDR1 SGHTA and CDR2 FQGNSA. This CDR3 has 14 amino acids. The CDR3 DNA is TGTGCCAGCAGCTCGAACGACAGGCTCCATGGCTACACCTTC. Translation gives CASSSNDRLHGYTF.

The genes are TRBV4-3 and TRBJ1-3, with a possible D match to TRBD1 (5 bases). This CDR3 region has 16 residues. Trimming removed 1 base at V and 2 bases at J, with 12 bases between. Germline V gene lookup returns CDR1 LGHNA and CDR2 YSLEER. Here the CDR3 reads CASSQGRGTTGNTIYF. The DNA for the CDR3 is TGCGCCAGCAGCCAAGGACGGGGCACCACTGGAAACACCATATATTTT.

CDR3 sequence (DNA): TGTGCCAGCAGTCAGACAGGGGGCGGAACCGGGGAGCTGTTTTTT. Translated, it gives CASSQTGGGTGELFF. This chain connects TRBV7-6 to TRBJ2-2; TRBD1 matches 10 bases. The junction had 6 bases not matched to a gene; V was cut back by 6 bases and J by 5 bases. This CDR3 is 15 amino acids long. The germline V gene has CDR1 SGHVS and CDR2 FNYEAQ.

V gene TRBV4-2 combines with J gene TRBJ2-5; the match to TRBD1 covers 11 bases. The CDR3 covers 16 residues. The V gene's germline CDR1 is LGHNA and CDR2 YNFKEQ. The V and J ends lost 0 bases and 6 bases, in that order; junction bases with no gene match: 6. DNA of the CDR3: TGTGCCAGCAGCCAAGATCTAGGACAGGGGGCAAAGACCCAGTACTTC. Amino acids: CASSQDLGQGAKTQYF.

This clonotype has ten or more counts. This chain links TRBV7-6 with TRBJ1-6; 7 bases match TRBD1. The germline V gene encodes CDR1 SGHVS and CDR2 FNYEAQ. The CDR3 extends over 14 amino acids. V lost 5 bases and J lost 6; bases outside the gene matches: 4. The DNA for the CDR3 is TGTGCCAGCAGCCCCGGGACAGTTAATTCACCCCTCCACTTT. This sequence encodes CASSPGTVNSPLHF.

The table lists this clonotype with many counts. The rearrangement uses TRBV12-3 or TRBV12-4 and TRBJ1-1, with D perhaps TRBD1 (6 bases). Trimming removed 3 bases at V and 0 bases at J, with 20 bases between. This CDR3 contains 18 residues. The CDR3 DNA is TGTGCCAGCAGTTTTCTGACAGGACGACTTGAATTGAACACTGAAGCTTTCTTT. This gives the protein CASSFLTGRLELNTEAFF.

The V call is TRBV2, the J call TRBJ1-6; TRBD1 matches 12 bases. CDR1 and CDR2 from the germline V gene are SNHLY and FYNNEI. The CDR3 sequence is 18 residues long. The V gene end was trimmed by 8 bases and the J gene end by 12 bases; junction bases not matched to a gene: 20. The CDR3: CASPRYDSGTGGFGPLHF. The CDR3, as DNA: TGTGCCAGCCCCAGATACGACTCCGGGACAGGGGGCTTCGGACCCCTCCACTTT.

This clonotype appeared a few times. The V and J genes are TRBV9 and TRBJ2-4; D may be TRBD1 (6 bases). The V end was cut by 8 bases, the J end by 6 bases, with 21 bases between. Germline CDR1 SGDLS, CDR2 YYNGEE. This CDR3 contains 15 residues. The DNA for the CDR3 is TGTGCCAGTTCCGGGGTGGCACAGGGAGCAAACATTCAGTACTTC. It specifies CASSGVAQGANIQYF.

This clonotype was found a few times. The chain links TRBV6-5 to TRBJ1-2, with a tentative D call TRBD1 (6 bases). V lost 4 bases and J lost 4, with 13 bases in between. This CDR3 region has 14 residues. Germline values: CDR1 MNHEY, CDR2 SVGAGI. CDR3 amino acids: CASSSKQGTYGYTF. DNA for the CDR3: TGTGCCAGCAGTTCAAAACAGGGTACCTATGGCTACACCTTC.